The rows below give T cell receptor beta chains drawn from one sample of a study of early T cells in non-severe SARS-CoV-2 infection. One entry per CDR3 protein, called by TCRdb with MiXCR from the 5' RACE reads. This table holds about 57,000 distinct CDR3 sequences, 8% to 10% found once. Sequenced material: whole blood. These TCRs come from an adult who was a healthcare worker with PCR-confirmed SARS-CoV-2 infection or an uninfected control (not recorded which). CDR3s include the opening cysteine and the closing phenylalanine or tryptophan. Fields, in order: V gene, clone size, D gene, CDR3 length, J gene, CDR3 DNA, CDR3 protein. A D gene is named only where the DNA matches it firmly. For some rows the clone size is stated as once, few or many, or as a class when expanded; others skip it.

V gene: TRBV20-1; clone size: many; D gene: TRBD2; CDR3 length: 16; J gene: TRBJ2-1; CDR3 DNA: TGCAGTGCCGAGACTAGCGGGATCCCCTTCTACAATGAGCAGTTCTTC; CDR3 protein: CSAETSGIPFYNEQFF
V gene: TRBV19; clone size: many; D gene: TRBD1; CDR3 length: 14; J gene: TRBJ1-1; CDR3 DNA: TGTGCCAGTAGTAGTCGAGGACAGGGGACTGAAGCTTTCTTT; CDR3 protein: CASSSRGQGTEAFF
V gene: TRBV6-6; clone size: -; D gene: TRBD1; CDR3 length: 15; J gene: TRBJ1-2; CDR3 DNA: TGTGCCAGCAGTACCCCTTCGACAGGGATATATGGCTACACCTTC; CDR3 protein: CASSTPSTGIYGYTF
V gene: TRBV7-2; clone size: -; D gene: -; CDR3 length: 12; J gene: TRBJ2-1; CDR3 DNA: TGTGCCAGCAGCTTTACCGACAATGAGCAGTTCTTC; CDR3 protein: CASSFTDNEQFF
V gene: TRBV12-3/TRBV12-4; clone size: few; D gene: TRBD1; CDR3 length: 14; J gene: TRBJ2-7; CDR3 DNA: TGTGCCAGCAGTTTAGTAGAGGGGGCGCTGGAGCAGTACTTC; CDR3 protein: CASSLVEGALEQYF
V gene: TRBV29-1; clone size: -; D gene: TRBD2; CDR3 length: 11; J gene: TRBJ2-1; CDR3 DNA: TGCAGCGTTGAACAATTCCGGGGGGAGTTCTTC; CDR3 protein: CSVEQFRGEFF
V gene: TRBV20-1; clone size: many; D gene: TRBD2; CDR3 length: 18; J gene: TRBJ2-5; CDR3 DNA: TGCAGTGCCCGACGTCCCGGGACTAGCGGGAGGACACAAGAGACCCAGTACTTC; CDR3 protein: CSARRPGTSGRTQETQYF
V gene: TRBV9; clone size: -; D gene: -; CDR3 length: 14; J gene: TRBJ1-1; CDR3 DNA: TGTGCCAGCAGCCCAGGGGTCACTTGGTCTGAAGCTTTCTTT; CDR3 protein: CASSPGVTWSEAFF
V gene: TRBV7-2; clone size: many; D gene: -; CDR3 length: 11; J gene: TRBJ2-3; CDR3 DNA: TGTGCCAGCAGCCTCTCTCATACGCAGTATTTT; CDR3 protein: CASSLSHTQYF
V gene: TRBV4-3; clone size: few; D gene: -; CDR3 length: 14; J gene: TRBJ2-1; CDR3 DNA: TGCGCCAGCAGCCAAGATTGGGGGTCGGTTGAGCAGTTCTTC; CDR3 protein: CASSQDWGSVEQFF
V gene: TRBV7-2; clone size: many; D gene: -; CDR3 length: 11; J gene: TRBJ2-7; CDR3 DNA: TGTGCCAGCAGCTTAGCCCTCGGGCAGTACTTC; CDR3 protein: CASSLALGQYF
V gene: TRBV7-2; clone size: medium-sized; D gene: -; CDR3 length: 14; J gene: TRBJ2-1; CDR3 DNA: TGTGCCAGCCAAGGGTCTAGCTCCTACAATGAGCAGTTCTTC; CDR3 protein: CASQGSSSYNEQFF
V gene: TRBV10-3; clone size: many; D gene: TRBD1; CDR3 length: 17; J gene: TRBJ1-3; CDR3 DNA: TGTGCCATCAGTCGGACAGGGGCAGAGGGCTCTGGAAACACCATATATTTT; CDR3 protein: CAISRTGAEGSGNTIYF
V gene: TRBV7-9; clone size: -; D gene: TRBD1; CDR3 length: 15; J gene: TRBJ2-3; CDR3 DNA: TGTGCCAGCAGCTTGGGGGACAGGGACTCAGATACGCAGTATTTT; CDR3 protein: CASSLGDRDSDTQYF
V gene: TRBV29-1; clone size: -; D gene: TRBD2; CDR3 length: 16; J gene: TRBJ2-1; CDR3 DNA: TGCAGCGTTGAACCAGGACTAGCGGGGACCTACAATGAGCAGTTCTTC; CDR3 protein: CSVEPGLAGTYNEQFF
V gene: TRBV20-1; clone size: -; D gene: -; CDR3 length: 11; J gene: TRBJ2-3; CDR3 DNA: TGCAGTGCTCAGAGTGGAGATACGCAGTATTTT; CDR3 protein: CSAQSGDTQYF
V gene: TRBV11-2; clone size: many; D gene: TRBD2; CDR3 length: 15; J gene: TRBJ2-3; CDR3 DNA: TGTGCCAGCAGCCCAAGCGGGGCCGGTGCAGATACGCAGTATTTT; CDR3 protein: CASSPSGAGADTQYF
V gene: TRBV4-2; clone size: few; D gene: -; CDR3 length: 15; J gene: TRBJ1-3; CDR3 DNA: TGTGCCAGCAGGCAAGAGGTTACAGGAGGAAACACCATATATTTT; CDR3 protein: CASRQEVTGGNTIYF
V gene: TRBV6-6; clone size: few; D gene: -; CDR3 length: 12; J gene: TRBJ2-2; CDR3 DNA: TGTGCCAGCAGTTACGGGTCCGGGGAGCTGTTTTTT; CDR3 protein: CASSYGSGELFF
V gene: TRBV7-2; clone size: many; D gene: -; CDR3 length: 15; J gene: TRBJ1-2; CDR3 DNA: TGTGCCAGCAGCTTAGGGCTAGGGATAGGCTATGGCTACACCTTC; CDR3 protein: CASSLGLGIGYGYTF
V gene: TRBV6-1; clone size: many; D gene: -; CDR3 length: 10; J gene: TRBJ2-2; CDR3 DNA: TGTGCCTCCGGTGCCGGGGAGCTGTTTTTT; CDR3 protein: CASGAGELFF
V gene: TRBV7-2; clone size: few; D gene: TRBD1; CDR3 length: 16; J gene: TRBJ1-4; CDR3 DNA: TGTGCCAGCAGCCCGCAATCGACAGGGGGGCAAGAAAAACTGTTTTTT; CDR3 protein: CASSPQSTGGQEKLFF
V gene: TRBV6-1; clone size: few; D gene: TRBD1; CDR3 length: 14; J gene: TRBJ1-5; CDR3 DNA: TGTGCCAGCAGGGACAGGAATAGCAATCAGCCCCAGCATTTT; CDR3 protein: CASRDRNSNQPQHF
V gene: TRBV3-1; clone size: few; D gene: TRBD1; CDR3 length: 15; J gene: TRBJ1-2; CDR3 DNA: TGTGCCAGCAGCCCGGGGACAGGGTGGTACCATGGCTACACCTTC; CDR3 protein: CASSPGTGWYHGYTF
V gene: TRBV18; clone size: -; D gene: -; CDR3 length: 15; J gene: TRBJ1-3; CDR3 DNA: TGTGCCAGCTCACCACTTTTGGTCTCTGGAAACACCATATATTTT; CDR3 protein: CASSPLLVSGNTIYF
V gene: TRBV20-1; clone size: few; D gene: -; CDR3 length: 15; J gene: TRBJ2-1; CDR3 DNA: TGCAGTGCTACCCCACCAAGAAGCTCCTACAATGAGCAGTTCTTC; CDR3 protein: CSATPPRSSYNEQFF
V gene: TRBV7-3; clone size: -; D gene: -; CDR3 length: 13; J gene: TRBJ2-7; CDR3 DNA: TGTGCCAGGAGCTTCCCCCCCAGCTACGAGCAGTACTTC; CDR3 protein: CARSFPPSYEQYF
V gene: TRBV18; clone size: many; D gene: -; CDR3 length: 16; J gene: TRBJ1-4; CDR3 DNA: TGTGCCAGCTCATCTCTACAGGGTCTTCCAGGAGAAAAACTGTTTTTT; CDR3 protein: CASSSLQGLPGEKLFF
V gene: TRBV20-1; clone size: many; D gene: -; CDR3 length: 15; J gene: TRBJ1-6; CDR3 DNA: TGCAGTGCCCTGGGGGGTTTATCTAATAATTCACCCCTCCACTTT; CDR3 protein: CSALGGLSNNSPLHF
V gene: TRBV7-2; clone size: -; D gene: -; CDR3 length: 15; J gene: TRBJ1-2; CDR3 DNA: TGTGCCAGCAGCCTTCACGGATTAAGGACATATGGCTACACCTTC; CDR3 protein: CASSLHGLRTYGYTF